Reported below is one TCR beta chain. All enrollees were roughly 18 to 100 years old and from 24 US areas. Assignments of participants to cohorts depended upon their own reported clinical history. Germline values: CDR1 SGHRS, CDR2 YFSETQ. Trimming stripped 4 bases from V and 4 bases from J, with 9 bases between. The CDR3 extends over 13 amino acids. The sample originates from a study of blood T cell repertoires in COVID-19. Overall study: Spain, Italy and the United States supplied samples that represented acute and convalescent COVID-19.

Authors' data handling: Reference gene primer amplification in the assay estimated nucleated cell counts. Repertoires were generated with immunoSEQ multiplex PCR, while TCRdb's copy carries only in-frame clones and drops some. The V and J calls and clone size are taken from that table; D and trimming were inferred from the DNA. The top ten clones hold 3% of a sample with about 380,000 clones, about 88% of them seen once. The rearrangement links TRBV5-1 to TRBJ1-5, with a tentative D call TRBD1 (5 bases). The sequenced material came from PBMCs or T cells enriched from blood (not recorded which). The TCR comes from a woman between 25 and 40 years old who had recovered from COVID-19. CDR3 in DNA: TGCGCCAGCAGCCGGGAGGGGAATCAGCCCCAGCATTTT. Translation: CASSREGNQPQHF.